A single T cell receptor (beta chain) is shown here with its context. What it recognizes is unknown. Study-level findings and limits: Whole repertoires were not studied in the larger cohort, only one V-J beta rearrangement.

The germline V gene has CDR1 SGHTA and CDR2 FQGTGA. This CDR3 spans 14 amino acids. Losses at the gene ends were 8 bases for V and 3 bases for J; bases not matched to a gene: 3. The memory fraction was CD4+CD45RO+CD25- cells. Constant-region reverse primers amplified full-length variable regions, followed by semi-nested Nested Universal Primer A PCR. TCRdb recomputed calls from the 5' RACE reads with MiXCR, one row per CDR3 protein. The data show 35,000 to 50,000 distinct CDR3 sequences, around 30% seen once. The source is a female donor with breast cancer. The rearrangement links TRBV7-3 to TRBJ2-1, with 11 positions matching TRBD2. Sequenced: tumor-infiltrating memory CD4+ T cells sorted from the breast tumor. The subset here: memory CD4+ T cells, CD4+CD45RO+CD25-. CDR3: CASGTSGSYNEQFF. Written as DNA, the CDR3 is TGTGCCAGCGGCACTAGCGGGAGCTACAATGAGCAGTTCTTC.